This T cell receptor beta chain was identified during a study of radiotherapy plus CTLA-4 blockade in lung cancer. Whole-study context: Objective responses were documented in 15% to 20% of patients, with disease control in around 31%.

The CDR3 covers 15 residues. Looked up from germline, CDR1 is SGHVS and CDR2 is FNYEAQ. The V segment lost 6 bases and the J segment 4 bases; nucleotides outside the gene matches: 6. People whose metastatic non-small-cell lung cancer was chemo-refractory got focal radiation along with CTLA-4 blockade by ipilimumab. Study observations and caveats: Following radiotherapy plus ipilimumab, tumor-derived TCR clones expanded in the blood.

On this clone: Its antigen is currently unknown.

Sequenced by immunoSEQ multiplex PCR; TCRdb stores in-frame clones only, minus some. The sample lists 50,000 to 60,000 clones; approximately 80% were seen once. The sample in question was peripheral blood, obtained from a patient treated with radiotherapy plus ipilimumab. The J gene is TRBJ2-1, the V gene TRBV7-6; TRBD2 agrees at 10 bases. This clonotype was sampled from a human donor with non-small cell lung cancer who had a complete response to radiotherapy plus ipilimumab. CDR3 in DNA: TGTGCCAGCAGTTTACTAGCGGGGTCTTACAATGAGCAGTTCTTC. Its translation is CASSLLAGSYNEQFF.